This TCR beta chain was captured by sequencing in a study of T cell repertoires in cytomegalovirus infection (dated by TCRdb to the late 2010s). Regarding the research as a whole: The HLA type of each donor mattered for the analysis, because public TCR beta signatures pointed to carriage of CMV infection along with the matching HLA type. General conclusions and limits of the study: In both this cohort and an independent cohort of under 450 donors, the cumulative frequency of public TCR beta family members distinguished carriers of CMV infection plus the relevant HLA type. In the ex vivo response, HLA-C-restricted CMV-specific TCR beta clonotypes were dominant, and in two of eight donors the single most frequent clonotype came from this HLA-C-restricted group.

This clonotype was detected ten times or more. Its cognate antigen has yet to be identified. No qualities accompany the bases; no much larger clone lies one base away. Instrument used: Illumina HiSeq 1500. TCRdb reran the public reads through fastp at Q25 and MiXCR, keeping productive beta chains. Rows are unified per CDR3 protein, each entry keeping the most common DNA and genes. The sample profile shows about 490,000 distinct CDR3 sequences; 16% of them were found once. Of the sample, more than 20% falls within the top ten clones. Including cysteine and phenylalanine, the CDR3 has 15 amino acids. Only the CDR3 portion is preserved as DNA: 45 bases, with reading frame beginning at the first base. Here V drops 5 bases and J drops 6 bases, and the junction holds 11 bases not matched to any gene. The germline V gene yields SGHAT for CDR1 and FQNNGV for CDR2.

The receptor was derived from a human donor in good health (CMV status not recorded). Some clones in this sample may be carry-over from other donors' samples. The sample was CD8+ T cells from PBMCs. The V and J genes are TRBV11-2 and TRBJ1-1; 8 central nucleotides agree with TRBD1. The CDR3 reads CASSPRTGSNPEAFF. The nucleotide sequence reads TGTGCCAGCAGCCCCCGGACAGGGAGTAATCCTGAAGCTTTCTTT. The CDR3, completed at both ends by the reference TRBV11-2 and TRBJ1-1 genes, gives the full variable domain EAGVAQSPRYKIIEKRQSVAFWCNPISGHATLYWYQQILGQGPKLLIQFQNNGVVDDSQLPKDRFSAERLKGVDSTLKIQPAKLEDSAVYLCASSPRTGSNPEAFFGQGTRLTVV.